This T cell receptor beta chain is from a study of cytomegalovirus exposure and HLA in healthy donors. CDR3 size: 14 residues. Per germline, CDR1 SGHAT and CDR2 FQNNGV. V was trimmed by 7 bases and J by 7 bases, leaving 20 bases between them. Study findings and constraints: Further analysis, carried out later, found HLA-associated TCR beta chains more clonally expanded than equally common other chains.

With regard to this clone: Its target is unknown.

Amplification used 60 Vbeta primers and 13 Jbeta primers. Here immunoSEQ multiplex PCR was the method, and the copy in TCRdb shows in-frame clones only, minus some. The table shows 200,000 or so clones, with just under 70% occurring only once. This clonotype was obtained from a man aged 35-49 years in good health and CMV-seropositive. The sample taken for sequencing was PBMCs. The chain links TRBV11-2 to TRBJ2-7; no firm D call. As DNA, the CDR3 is TGTGCCAGCAACCCACGGATCGGAGCTGGGGAGCAGTACTTC. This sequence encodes CASNPRIGAGEQYF.